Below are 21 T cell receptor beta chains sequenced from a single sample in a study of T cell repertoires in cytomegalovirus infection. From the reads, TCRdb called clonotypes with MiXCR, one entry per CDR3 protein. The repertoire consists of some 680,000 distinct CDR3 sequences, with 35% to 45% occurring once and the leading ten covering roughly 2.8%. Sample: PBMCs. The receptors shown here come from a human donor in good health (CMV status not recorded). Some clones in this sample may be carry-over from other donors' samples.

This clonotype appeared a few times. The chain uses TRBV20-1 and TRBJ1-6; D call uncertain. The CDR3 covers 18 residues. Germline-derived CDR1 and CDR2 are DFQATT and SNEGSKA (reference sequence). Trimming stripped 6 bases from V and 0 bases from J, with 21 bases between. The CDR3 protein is CSASSIGPLSSYNSPLHF. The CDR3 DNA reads TGCAGTGCATCTAGCATAGGCCCTCTGAGCTCCTATAATTCACCCCTCCACTTT.

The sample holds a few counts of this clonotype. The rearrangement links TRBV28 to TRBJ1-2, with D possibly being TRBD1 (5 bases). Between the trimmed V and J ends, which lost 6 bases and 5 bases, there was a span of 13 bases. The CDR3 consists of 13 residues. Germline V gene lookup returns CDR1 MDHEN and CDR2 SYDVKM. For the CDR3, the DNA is TGTGCCAGCAGCCTGGGACTGACATATGGCTACACCTTC. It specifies CASSLGLTYGYTF.

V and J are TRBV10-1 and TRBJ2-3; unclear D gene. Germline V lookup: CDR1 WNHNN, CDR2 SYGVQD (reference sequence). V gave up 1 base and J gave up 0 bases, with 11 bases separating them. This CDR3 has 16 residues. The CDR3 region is CASSEWAVPSTDTQYF. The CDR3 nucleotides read TGCGCCAGCAGTGAGTGGGCAGTTCCTAGCACAGATACGCAGTATTTT.

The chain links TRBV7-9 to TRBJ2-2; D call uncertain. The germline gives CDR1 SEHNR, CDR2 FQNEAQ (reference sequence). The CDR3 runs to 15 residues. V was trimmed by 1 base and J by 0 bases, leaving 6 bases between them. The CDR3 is CASSLGSSNTGELFF. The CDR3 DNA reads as TGTGCCAGCAGCTTAGGCAGTTCGAACACCGGGGAGCTGTTTTTT.

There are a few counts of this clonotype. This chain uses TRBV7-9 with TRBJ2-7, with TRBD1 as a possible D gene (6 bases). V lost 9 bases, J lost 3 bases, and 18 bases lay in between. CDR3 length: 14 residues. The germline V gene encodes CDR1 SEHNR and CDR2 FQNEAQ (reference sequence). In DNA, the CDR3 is TGTGCCAGTACCGAAGACAGGAAAGTCTACGAGCAGTACTTC. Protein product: CASTEDRKVYEQYF.

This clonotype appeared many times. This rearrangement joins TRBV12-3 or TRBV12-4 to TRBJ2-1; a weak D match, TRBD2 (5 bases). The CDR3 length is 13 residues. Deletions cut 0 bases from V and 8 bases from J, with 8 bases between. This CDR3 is CASSLAGVYEQFF. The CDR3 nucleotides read TGTGCCAGCAGTTTAGCCGGGGTATATGAGCAGTTCTTC.

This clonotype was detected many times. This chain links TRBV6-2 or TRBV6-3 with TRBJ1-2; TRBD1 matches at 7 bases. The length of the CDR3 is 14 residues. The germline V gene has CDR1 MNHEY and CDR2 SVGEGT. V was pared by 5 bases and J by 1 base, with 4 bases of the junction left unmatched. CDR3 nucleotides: TGTGCCAGCAGTCGGGACAGTCTTAACTATGGCTACACCTTC. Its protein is CASSRDSLNYGYTF.

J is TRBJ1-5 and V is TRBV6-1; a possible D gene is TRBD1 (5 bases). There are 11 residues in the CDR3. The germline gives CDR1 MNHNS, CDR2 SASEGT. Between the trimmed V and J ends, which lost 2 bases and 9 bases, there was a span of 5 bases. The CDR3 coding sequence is TGTGCCAGCAGTGAACAGGGGCCCCAGCATTTT. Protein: CASSEQGPQHF.

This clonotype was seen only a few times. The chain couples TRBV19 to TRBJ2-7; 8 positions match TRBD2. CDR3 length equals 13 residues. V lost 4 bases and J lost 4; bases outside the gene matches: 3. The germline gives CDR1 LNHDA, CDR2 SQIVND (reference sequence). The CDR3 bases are TGTGCCAGTAGTACGAGCGGGGGATACGAGCAGTACTTC. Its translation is CASSTSGGYEQYF. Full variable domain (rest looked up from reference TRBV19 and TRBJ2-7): DGGITQSPKYLFRKEGQNVTLSCEQNLNHDAMYWYRQDPGQGLRLIYYSQIVNDFQKGDIAEGYSVSREKKESFPLTVTSAQKNPTAFYLCASSTSGGYEQYFGPGTRLTVT.

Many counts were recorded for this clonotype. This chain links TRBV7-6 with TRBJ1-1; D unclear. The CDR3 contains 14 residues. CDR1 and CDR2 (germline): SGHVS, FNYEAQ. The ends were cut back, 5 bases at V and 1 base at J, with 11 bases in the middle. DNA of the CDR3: TGTGCCAGCAGCCCCAATACGGGGAACACTGAAGCTTTCTTT. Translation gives CASSPNTGNTEAFF.

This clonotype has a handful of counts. DNA for the CDR3: TGTGCCAGCAGTGACCTACAGGGGAGAAGGTCTGGAAACACCATATATTTT. Protein product: CASSDLQGRRSGNTIYF. The rearrangement links TRBV6-1 to TRBJ1-3; TRBD1 matches at 7 bases. The germline V gene encodes CDR1 MNHNS and CDR2 SASEGT. This CDR3 is built from 17 residues. J was trimmed by 1 base and V by 3 bases; bases with no gene match: 9.

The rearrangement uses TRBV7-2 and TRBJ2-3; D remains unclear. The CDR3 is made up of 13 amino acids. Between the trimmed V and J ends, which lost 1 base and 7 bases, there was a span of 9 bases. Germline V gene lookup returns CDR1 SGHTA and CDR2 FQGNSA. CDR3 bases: TGTGCCAGCAGCTTAGTTTGGCGGCATACGCAGTATTTT. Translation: CASSLVWRHTQYF.

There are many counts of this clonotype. This chain's CDR3 is CASSLSMANTQYF. The CDR3 bases are TGTGCCAGCAGCTTAAGTATGGCAAATACGCAGTATTTT. The gene calls are TRBV7-2 and TRBJ2-3; no clear D. Germline CDR1 and CDR2: SGHTA and FQGNSA. This CDR3 has 13 residues. Trimming took 2 bases from V and 7 from J, leaving 10 bases between them. Drawing the rest from reference TRBV7-2 and TRBJ2-3, the complete variable domain is GAGVSQSPSNKVTEKGKDVELRCDPISGHTALYWYRQSLGQGLEFLIYFQGNSAPDKSGLPSDRFSAERTGGSVSTLTIQRTQQEDSAVYLCASSLSMANTQYFGPGTRLTVL.

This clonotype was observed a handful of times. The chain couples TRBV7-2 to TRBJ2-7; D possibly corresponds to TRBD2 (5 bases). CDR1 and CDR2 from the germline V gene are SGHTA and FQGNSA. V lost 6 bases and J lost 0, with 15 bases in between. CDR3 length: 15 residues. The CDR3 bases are TGTGCCAGCAGTTCCACGGGATCGATCTCCTACGAGCAGTACTTC. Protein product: CASSSTGSISYEQYF.

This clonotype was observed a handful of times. This CDR3 is CASSSGVAQDTQYF. The CDR3 region has the DNA TGTGCCAGCAGTTCAGGGGTTGCACAAGATACGCAGTATTTT. The rearrangement uses TRBV7-6 and TRBJ2-3; TRBD1 is a possible D gene (6 bases). CDR1 is SGHVS, CDR2 FNYEAQ, per germline. The CDR3 contains 14 residues. Trimming took off 6 bases at V and 5 bases at J, with 15 bases between the two ends.

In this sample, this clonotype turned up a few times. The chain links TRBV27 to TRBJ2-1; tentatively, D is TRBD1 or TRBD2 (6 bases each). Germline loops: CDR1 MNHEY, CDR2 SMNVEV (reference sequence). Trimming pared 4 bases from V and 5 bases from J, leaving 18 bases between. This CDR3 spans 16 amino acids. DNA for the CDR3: TGTGCCAGCAGTTCCCTGGGGGGCCGTGGCCACAATGAGCAGTTCTTC. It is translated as CASSSLGGRGHNEQFF.

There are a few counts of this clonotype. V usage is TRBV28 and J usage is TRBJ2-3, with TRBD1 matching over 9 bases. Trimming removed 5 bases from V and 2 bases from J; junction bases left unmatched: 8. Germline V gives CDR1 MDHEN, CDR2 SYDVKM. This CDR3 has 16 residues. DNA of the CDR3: TGTGCCAGCAGTATTACCGGGACAGGGATCACAGATACGCAGTATTTT. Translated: CASSITGTGITDTQYF.

The CDR3 spells CASVAGRGRNSPLHF. As DNA, the CDR3 is TGTGCCAGCGTGGCGGGCAGGGGGCGGAATTCACCCCTCCACTTT. The V call is TRBV28, the J call TRBJ1-6; 8 bases map to TRBD1. The CDR3 has 15 residues. V dropped 8 bases and J dropped 7; count of bases not matched to a gene: 10. Germline V gives CDR1 MDHEN, CDR2 SYDVKM.

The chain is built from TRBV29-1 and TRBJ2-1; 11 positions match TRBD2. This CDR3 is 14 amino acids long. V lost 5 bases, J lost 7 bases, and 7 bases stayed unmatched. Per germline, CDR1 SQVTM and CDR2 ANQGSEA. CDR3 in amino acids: CSVLLAGGSNEQFF. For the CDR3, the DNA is TGCAGCGTTTTGCTAGCGGGAGGTAGTAATGAGCAGTTCTTC.

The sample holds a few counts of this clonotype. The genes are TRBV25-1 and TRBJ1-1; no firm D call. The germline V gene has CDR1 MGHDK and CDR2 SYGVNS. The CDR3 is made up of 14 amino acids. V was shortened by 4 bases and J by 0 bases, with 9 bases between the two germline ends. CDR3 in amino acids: CASSVSYLNTEAFF. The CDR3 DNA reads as TGTGCCAGCAGTGTCTCATACTTGAACACTGAAGCTTTCTTT.

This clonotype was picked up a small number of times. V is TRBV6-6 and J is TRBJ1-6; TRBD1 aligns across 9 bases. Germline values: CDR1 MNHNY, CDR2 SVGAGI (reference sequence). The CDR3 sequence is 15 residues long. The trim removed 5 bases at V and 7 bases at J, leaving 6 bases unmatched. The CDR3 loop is CASSSTGGGNSPLHF. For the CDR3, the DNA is TGTGCCAGCAGTAGTACAGGGGGCGGAAATTCACCCCTCCACTTT.